The 27 T cell receptor beta chains below all came from one sample that was sequenced in a study of T-cell reconstitution after alpha-beta-depleted transplantation in children. Unique molecular identifiers tagged the TCRbeta library. TCRdb re-analysed the PCR reads in MiXCR, keeping a single row per CDR3 protein. The repertoire holds some 530,000 distinct CDR3 sequences, with approximately 13% as singletons. This specimen consisted of PBMCs from the stem cell graft donor, obtained from the stem cell graft. The receptors originated from a human donor who donated a stem cell graft to a child with combined immunodeficiency.

Details on this clonotype: The CDR3 ends on some other residue instead of the conserved phenylalanine or tryptophan, so this is likely a read error. The chain joins TRBV9 to TRBJ1-5; D perhaps matches TRBD1 (6 bases). This CDR3 region has 14 residues. Trimming pared 5 bases from V and 6 bases from J, leaving 15 bases between. The germline gives CDR1 SGDLS, CDR2 YYNGEE. CDR3 loop: CASSVEGGVQPQHL. In DNA, the CDR3 is TGTGCCAGCAGTGTTGAGGGGGGCGTTCAGCCCCAGCATCTT.

This chain connects TRBV10-3 to TRBJ1-2; weak D call: TRBD1 (6 bases). This CDR3 has 13 amino acids. Trimming pared 6 bases from V and 2 bases from J, leaving 10 bases between. Germline lookup yields CDR1 ENHRY and CDR2 SYGVKD. This chain's CDR3 is CAISGQMNYGYTF. For the CDR3, the DNA is TGTGCCATCAGCGGACAGATGAACTATGGCTACACCTTC.

This clonotype was counted a few times. This chain joins TRBV5-6 and TRBJ1-1; TRBD1 matches at 7 bases. Germline CDR1 reads SGHDT; CDR2 reads YYEEEE. CDR3 length: 15 residues. The J segment lost 4 bases and the V segment lost 2 bases, leaving 8 bases of the junction unmatched. The CDR3 protein is CASSLRETGVTEAFF. CDR3 coding DNA: TGTGCCAGCAGCTTACGGGAAACAGGGGTCACTGAAGCTTTCTTT.

This clonotype was detected ten times or more. This chain uses TRBV18 with TRBJ1-3, with TRBD1 matching over 7 bases. Germline CDR1 KGHSH, CDR2 LQKENI. Trimming cost V 1 base and J 2 bases; bases outside gene matches: 5. There are 16 residues in the CDR3. CDR3: CASSPLTTGAGNTIYF. The CDR3 DNA sequence: TGTGCCAGCTCACCACTAACCACAGGGGCTGGAAACACCATATATTTT. The full variable domain, in which reference TRBV18 and TRBJ1-3 provide the parts outside the CDR3, is NAGVMQNPRHLVRRRGQEARLRCSPMKGHSHVYWYRQLPEEGLKFMVYLQKENIIDESGMPKERFSAEFPKEGPSILRIQQVVRGDSAAYFCASSPLTTGAGNTIYFGEGSWLTVV.

In its sample, this clonotype was seen a few times. The V call is TRBV20-1, the J call TRBJ2-7, with D tentatively TRBD2 (7 bases). This CDR3 is 15 amino acids long. Germline V gives CDR1 DFQATT, CDR2 SNEGSKA (reference sequence). V dropped 6 bases and J dropped 3 bases, with 21 bases sitting between them. Here the CDR3 reads CSARGGLYGSYEQYF. In DNA form, the CDR3 reads TGCAGTGCCAGGGGAGGGCTTTACGGGAGCTACGAGCAGTACTTC.

This chain joins TRBV28 and TRBJ2-5; TRBD2 aligns across 7 bases. CDR1 MDHEN and CDR2 SYDVKM come from the germline V gene. The CDR3 runs 16 residues. Trimming removed 5 bases from V and 1 base from J; junction bases left unmatched: 10. This CDR3 reads CASSTALRGFQETQYF. CDR3 sequence (DNA): TGTGCCAGCAGTACCGCTTTGCGGGGGTTCCAAGAGACCCAGTACTTC.

This clonotype came up many times. The rearrangement uses TRBV24-1 and TRBJ2-5, with a possible D match to TRBD1 (5 bases). Germline-derived CDR1 and CDR2 are KGHDR and SFDVKD. The CDR3 has 14 amino acids. V lost 5 bases and J 1 base, leaving 10 bases between the germline ends. CDR3 sequence: CATSGQDIQETQYF. For the CDR3, the DNA is TGTGCCACCAGTGGGCAGGACATCCAAGAGACCCAGTACTTC.

This clonotype came up a few times. The chain recombines TRBV15 with TRBJ2-7, with 9 bases matching TRBD2. J lost 0 bases, V lost 1 base, and 4 bases had no gene match. The germline V gene has CDR1 LNHNV and CDR2 YYDKDF (reference sequence). The CDR3 has 16 amino acids. This chain's CDR3 is CATSRGGSGSSYEQYF. CDR3 DNA sequence: TGTGCCACCAGCAGAGGAGGTAGCGGGAGCTCCTACGAGCAGTACTTC. The whole variable domain, filled in from reference TRBV15 and TRBJ2-7, reads DAMVIQNPRYQVTQFGKPVTLSCSQTLNHNVMYWYQQKSSQAPKLLFHYYDKDFNNEADTPDNFQSRRPNTSFCFLDIRSPGLGDTAMYLCATSRGGSGSSYEQYFGPGTRLTVT.

This clonotype came up many times. The V and J genes are TRBV27 and TRBJ2-7, with 8 bases fitting TRBD1. The CDR3 runs 13 residues. Germline V gene lookup returns CDR1 MNHEY and CDR2 SMNVEV (reference sequence). The V and J ends lost 3 bases and 5 bases, in that order; junction bases with no gene match: 3. For the CDR3, the DNA is TGTGCCAGCAGTTTTGCAGGGGGCGACGAGCAGTACTTC. It yields the protein CASSFAGGDEQYF.

This chain connects TRBV11-3 to TRBJ2-7; the D gene could be TRBD1 or TRBD2 (5 bases each). The V end was cut by 6 bases, the J end by 3 bases, with 18 bases between. CDR1 is SGHNT and CDR2 is YENEEA in the germline V gene. There are 15 residues in the CDR3. CDR3: CASSHARGRIYEQYF. The CDR3 DNA reads as TGTGCCAGCAGTCATGCGAGGGGCCGGATCTACGAGCAGTACTTC. The full variable domain, in which reference TRBV11-3 and TRBJ2-7 provide the parts outside the CDR3, is EAGVVQSPRYKIIEKKQPVAFWCNPISGHNTLYWYLQNLGQGPELLIRYENEEAVDDSQLPKDRFSAERLKGVDSTLKIQPAELGDSAVYLCASSHARGRIYEQYFGPGTRLTVT.

This clonotype has only a few counts. This chain joins TRBV3-1 and TRBJ2-7, with 7 bases identical to TRBD1. The V and J ends lost 1 base and 7 bases, in that order; junction bases with no gene match: 22. The V gene's germline CDR1 is LGHDT and CDR2 YNNKEL (reference sequence). The CDR3 spans 19 residues. CDR3 bases: TGTGCCAGCAGCCAAGGACAAAGTGGTAGGGGGCCCGGGGATAAAGAGCAGTACTTC. Translating gives CASSQGQSGRGPGDKEQYF.

This clonotype has a count of ten or more. This chain uses TRBV29-1 with TRBJ2-7, with 7 bases fitting TRBD2. With V trimmed by 0 bases and J by 1 base, 6 bases remained unmatched. This CDR3 has 15 residues. The germline gives CDR1 SQVTM, CDR2 ANQGSEA. The CDR3 DNA is TGCAGCGTTGAAGATCTGTTCGGGGGGTCCTACGAGCAGTACTTC. The encoded protein is CSVEDLFGGSYEQYF.

With regard to this clonotype: Just one base apart from a much larger clone, this may be a read error. This chain uses TRBV29-1 with TRBJ2-5; weak D call: TRBD2 (6 bases). Germline-derived CDR1 and CDR2 are SQVTM and ANQGSEA. CDR3 length: 11 residues. CDR3 DNA: TGCAGCCTCTATGTTGGGGGGACCCACTACTTC. This gives the protein CSLYVGGTHYF.

The rearrangement links TRBV5-6 to TRBJ2-7; 8 bases fit TRBD2. V gave up 0 bases and J gave up 3 bases; unmatched junction bases: 2. CDR1 and CDR2 from the germline V gene are SGHDT and YYEEEE. This CDR3 has 14 residues. The CDR3 loop is CASSLGGRFYEQYF. As DNA, the CDR3 is TGTGCCAGCAGCTTGGGCGGGAGGTTCTACGAGCAGTACTTC.

Many counts were recorded for this clonotype. The chain carries TRBV4-3 and TRBJ2-1, with D uncertain. V lost 4 bases and J 0 bases, leaving 10 bases between the germline ends. The CDR3 runs 15 residues. Germline V lookup: CDR1 LGHNA, CDR2 YSLEER. The CDR3 region is CASSLSVGSYNEQFF. The CDR3 DNA is TGCGCCAGCAGCCTGTCCGTCGGCTCCTACAATGAGCAGTTCTTC.

In this sample, this clonotype turned up many times. The chain uses TRBV5-5 and TRBJ2-1; D call uncertain. The CDR3 is made up of 8 amino acids. Germline V gene sequence: CDR1 SGHKS, CDR2 YYEKEE (reference sequence). V lost 5 bases to trimming and J lost 16 bases, with 7 bases between them. The CDR3: CASRGYFF. The CDR3 DNA reads TGTGCCAGCAGGGGATATTTCTTC.

The chain links TRBV3-1 to TRBJ1-2; weak D call: TRBD1 (5 bases). CDR3 length equals 11 residues. Germline V gene sequence: CDR1 LGHDT, CDR2 YNNKEL (reference sequence). The V gene lost 6 bases and the J gene lost 8 bases, with 10 bases spanning the gap. The CDR3 bases are TGTGCCAGCAGGGGGGAGTTGGGCTACACCTTC. As protein: CASRGELGYTF.

The chain recombines TRBV15 with TRBJ2-1; TRBD2 agrees at 12 bases. Germline CDR1 reads LNHNV; CDR2 reads YYDKDF (reference sequence). The CDR3 runs to 15 residues. V lost 4 bases, J lost 9 bases, and 7 bases stayed unmatched. The CDR3 is CATSKGLAGGIEQFF. CDR3 nucleotide sequence: TGTGCCACCAGCAAGGGACTAGCGGGTGGGATTGAGCAGTTCTTC.

The chain joins TRBV2 to TRBJ2-7, with 9 bases lining up with TRBD1. The V gene's germline CDR1 is SNHLY and CDR2 FYNNEI. With 4 bases clipped from V and 4 bases from J, the junction kept 2 bases outside the gene matches. This CDR3 comprises 13 residues. The CDR3 coding sequence is TGTGCCAGCAGTGGGGGACAGGGATACGAGCAGTACTTC. Its protein product is CASSGGQGYEQYF.

At least ten counts were recorded for this clonotype. The rearrangement joins TRBV9 to TRBJ2-5, with 8 bases aligning to TRBD1. The CDR3 is 13 amino acids. Germline V CDR1 and CDR2: SGDLS, YYNGEE. With V trimmed by 2 bases and J by 5 bases, 2 bases remained unmatched. The CDR3 spells CASSVTGAETQYF. CDR3 bases: TGTGCCAGCAGCGTGACAGGGGCGGAGACCCAGTACTTC.

This clonotype has a handful of counts. This chain links TRBV10-3 with TRBJ1-5, with 9 bases identical to TRBD1. Germline V gene sequence: CDR1 ENHRY, CDR2 SYGVKD. Unmatched junction bases numbered 5, after V lost 2 bases and J lost 0 bases. The CDR3 is made up of 17 amino acids. CDR3: CAISEPDRGPSNQPQHF. CDR3 sequence (DNA): TGTGCCATCAGTGAGCCGGACAGGGGCCCTAGCAATCAGCCCCAGCATTTT.

This clonotype was detected many times. The CDR3 region is CASSLVRGPKGMETQYF. The CDR3, as DNA: TGTGCCAGCAGTTTAGTAAGAGGGCCCAAGGGTATGGAGACCCAGTACTTC. The chain combines TRBV12-3 or TRBV12-4 with TRBJ2-5; TRBD2 is a possible D gene (5 bases). Between the trimmed V and J ends, which lost 1 base and 5 bases, there was a span of 20 bases. The CDR3 covers 17 residues.

This clonotype has only a few counts. J is TRBJ2-5 and V is TRBV4-2; D may match TRBD1 or TRBD2 (7 bases each). From germline, CDR1 is LGHNA and CDR2 YNFKEQ. V lost 0 bases to trimming and J lost 5 bases, with 13 bases between them. The CDR3 consists of 15 residues. CDR3 coding DNA: TGTGCCAGCAGCCAAGAATGGCAGGGGGGGGAGACCCAGTACTTC. This encodes CASSQEWQGGETQYF.

The J gene is TRBJ2-7, the V gene TRBV3-1, with TRBD2 matching over 7 bases. The ends lost 0 bases at V and 3 bases at J; junction bases unmatched: 5. Germline values: CDR1 LGHDT, CDR2 YNNKEL (reference sequence). The CDR3 length is 15 residues. The CDR3 nucleotides read TGTGCCAGCAGCCAAGACGTAGGGGACTACTACGAGCAGTACTTC. Translating it yields CASSQDVGDYYEQYF.

The chain has TRBV27 and TRBJ1-2; 7 bases match TRBD1. Per the germline V gene, CDR1 is MNHEY and CDR2 is SMNVEV (reference sequence). The CDR3 is 15 residues long. With 3 bases clipped from V and 4 bases from J, the junction kept 8 bases outside the gene matches. Written as DNA, the CDR3 is TGTGCCAGCAGTTTCGCCCGGACAGGAGTCTATGGCTACACCTTC. It is translated as CASSFARTGVYGYTF.

The gene calls are TRBV28 and TRBJ2-7, with D unclear. V lost 3 bases and J lost 2, with 11 bases in between. The CDR3 length is 14 residues. In germline, CDR1 is MDHEN, CDR2 SYDVKM. CDR3 in amino acids: CASSFNSYPYEQYF. The CDR3 nucleotides read TGTGCCAGCAGTTTTAACAGCTACCCCTACGAGCAGTACTTC.

This clonotype has more than one count but fewer than ten. The V and J genes are TRBV11-3 and TRBJ2-3, with D perhaps assigned TRBD1 or TRBD2 (7 bases each). The CDR3 length is 15 residues. V gave up 4 bases and J gave up 2 bases, with 13 bases separating them. Germline V gives CDR1 SGHNT, CDR2 YENEEA. CDR3 in amino acids: CASSWGGQITDTQYF. The CDR3 DNA reads TGTGCCAGCAGCTGGGGGGGACAGATCACAGATACGCAGTATTTT. The full variable domain, in which reference TRBV11-3 and TRBJ2-3 provide the parts outside the CDR3, is EAGVVQSPRYKIIEKKQPVAFWCNPISGHNTLYWYLQNLGQGPELLIRYENEEAVDDSQLPKDRFSAERLKGVDSTLKIQPAELGDSAVYLCASSWGGQITDTQYFGPGTRLTVL.